The T cell receptor (beta chain) described here comes from a study of Ad26.COV2.S vaccination and SARS-CoV-2 variants. Whole-study context: Doses of Ad26.COV2.S were injected into muscle once or twice, 56 days apart. General study results and limits: The study found similar non-spike TCR breadth in vaccine and placebo recipients.

Remarks on this clone: As yet, its antigen is unknown.

Repertoires were generated with immunoSEQ multiplex PCR, while TCRdb's copy carries only in-frame clones and drops some. Here the sample spans around 300,000 clones, roughly 91% being singletons. Trimming shortened V by 4 bases and J by 4 bases, and 5 bases separated the two germline ends. Germline CDR1 DFQATT, CDR2 SNEGSKA (reference sequence). The CDR3 runs to 11 residues. The treatment was: 15 to 20 received Ad26.COV2.S at low or high dose, single or two shots; 5 received placebo; per-sample allocation not given. All samples were drawn on day 63, counting from the first vaccine or placebo injection. Vaccination employed an Ad26 vector expressing the Wuhan-strain SARS-CoV-2 spike.

The sample in question was peripheral blood, obtained in a trial of Ad26.COV2.S vaccine versus placebo. The sequence came from a person aged 18-65 years who received the Ad26.COV2.S COVID-19 vaccine or a placebo. The chain links TRBV20-1 to TRBJ2-1; the D is unclear. CDR3 bases: TGCAGTGCTAACCCTTACAATGAGCAGTTCTTC. Protein sequence: CSANPYNEQFF.